These 9 T cell receptor beta chains came from one sample sequenced in a study of OX40 agonist ivuxolimab in advanced cancers. The repertoire was sequenced with immunoSEQ multiplex PCR; TCRdb's copy has only in-frame clones and lacks some. The sample carries roughly 41,000 clones, 75% to 95% recorded once. Source: CD4+ or CD8+ T cells sorted from blood, taken in a trial of the OX40 agonist ivuxolimab. The receptors originated from an adult with an advanced solid tumor such as melanoma, head and neck, liver or kidney cancer.

The chain is built from TRBV9 and TRBJ2-3; D not certain. Trimming shortened V by 10 bases and J by 5 bases, and 5 bases separated the two germline ends. There are 9 residues in the CDR3. The germline V gene encodes CDR1 SGDLS and CDR2 YYNGEE. Here the CDR3 reads CALLDTQYF. For the CDR3, the DNA is TGTGCCCTACTAGATACGCAGTATTTT.

The V and J genes are TRBV7-3 and TRBJ2-1; 11 positions agree with TRBD2. The CDR3 runs 17 residues. From germline, CDR1 is SGHTA and CDR2 FQGTGA. Trimming cost V 1 base and J 6 bases; bases outside gene matches: 8. The DNA for the CDR3 is TGTGCCAGCAGCTTAATGGGCGGGACTAGCGGACTCAATGAGCAGTTCTTC. Protein sequence: CASSLMGGTSGLNEQFF.

The chain couples TRBV6-5 to TRBJ2-7, with D perhaps assigned TRBD1 or TRBD2 (6 bases each). Trimming shortened V by 1 base and J by 4 bases, and 11 bases separated the two germline ends. The CDR3 has 14 residues. CDR1 is MNHEY and CDR2 is SVGAGI in the germline V gene. The CDR3 DNA sequence: TGTGCCAGCAGTTACTATGGGGGGCTATACGAGCAGTACTTC. Its translation: CASSYYGGLYEQYF.

J is TRBJ2-3 and V is TRBV10-2; TRBD1 matches 8 bases. V lost 3 bases to trimming and J lost 2 bases; unmatched junction nucleotides: 7. Germline CDR1 WSHSY, CDR2 SAAADI. The CDR3 extends over 16 amino acids. This chain's CDR3 is CASSEGWDRYTDTQYF. In DNA form, the CDR3 reads TGCGCCAGCAGTGAAGGTTGGGACAGGTACACAGATACGCAGTATTTT.

The genes are TRBV12-5 and TRBJ1-5; TRBD1 is a possible D gene (5 bases). CDR1 is LGHNT and CDR2 is FRNRAP in the germline V gene. V lost 0 bases and J 8 bases, leaving 20 bases between the germline ends. The CDR3 spans 17 residues. The CDR3 coding sequence is TGTGCTAGTGGTTTGGTACCAACGCTCCGGGGGATTGAGCCCCAGCATTTT. This encodes CASGLVPTLRGIEPQHF.

This chain joins TRBV6-5 and TRBJ1-1, with 11 bases aligning to TRBD1. CDR1 is MNHEY, CDR2 SVGAGI, per germline. This CDR3 is built from 15 residues. After removal of 6 bases from V and 2 bases from J, the junction contained 5 bases not matched to a gene. CDR3 loop: CASSLGQGANTEAFF. CDR3 in DNA: TGTGCCAGCAGCTTAGGACAGGGGGCTAACACTGAAGCTTTCTTT.

The chain links TRBV19 to TRBJ1-1; D perhaps matches TRBD1 (6 bases). V was trimmed by 6 bases and J by 4 bases, leaving 15 bases between them. The CDR3 loop spans 14 amino acids. Germline V gene lookup returns CDR1 LNHDA and CDR2 SQIVND (reference sequence). DNA for the CDR3: TGTGCCAGTAGCGAAGGGGGAGGATCCACTGAAGCTTTCTTT. Its translation is CASSEGGGSTEAFF.

This chain links TRBV18 with TRBJ2-7; perhaps TRBD1 as D (5 bases). The CDR3 has 13 residues. CDR1 is KGHSH and CDR2 is LQKENI in the germline V gene. The ends were cut back, 7 bases at V and 2 bases at J, with 12 bases in the middle. This chain's CDR3 is CASFKGEPYEQYV. In nucleotides, the CDR3 is TGTGCCAGCTTCAAAGGGGAACCCTACGAGCAGTACGTC.

This clone was found once. The chain carries TRBV28 and TRBJ2-1, with 9 bases identical to TRBD1. Germline V CDR1 and CDR2: MDHEN, SYDVKM. The V segment lost 2 bases and the J segment 6 bases; nucleotides outside the gene matches: 5. This CDR3 is 15 amino acids long. The CDR3 bases are TGTGCCAGCAGTTTAGGGACAGGGAGCTTCAATGAGCAGTTCTTC. Translated: CASSLGTGSFNEQFF.